This T cell receptor (beta chain) was sequenced in a study of T cell changes during pregnancy in multiple sclerosis. The data were produced by immunoSEQ multiplex PCR, yet TCRdb's version contains in-frame clones alone and is incomplete. The sample records over 25,000 clones, around 90% being singletons. CDR1 MNHEY and CDR2 SVGAGI come from the germline V gene. This CDR3 contains 12 residues. Germline trimming cut 6 bases from V and 14 bases from J; bases unmatched to any gene: 8. The specimen was CD4+ T cells from peripheral blood mononuclear cells, collected in the second trimester of pregnancy. This rearrangement joins TRBV6-5 to TRBJ1-2; 11 bases match TRBD1. The source is a female donor in good health, enrolled as a control in a pregnancy study. The CDR3 loop reads CASSSGTGGKTF. The DNA of the CDR3 is TGTGCCAGCAGCTCCGGGACAGGGGGGAAAACCTTC.